The 31 T cell receptor beta chains below were found in one sample sequenced in a study of blood T cell repertoires in COVID-19. Here immunoSEQ multiplex PCR was the method, and the copy in TCRdb shows in-frame clones only, minus some. The sample consists of some 190,000 clones, approximately 85% of them appearing once. The specimen sequenced was peripheral blood. These receptor sequences come from a woman in her sixties with acute or convalescent COVID-19.

The chain links TRBV19 to TRBJ2-7, with D possibly matching TRBD1 (6 bases). Germline V lookup: CDR1 LNHDA, CDR2 SQIVND (reference sequence). This CDR3 contains 12 residues. The V end was cut by 3 bases, the J end by 3 bases, with 6 bases between. The DNA of the CDR3 is TGTGCCAGTAGTATCAGGGGCTACGAGCAGTACTTC. Its translation is CASSIRGYEQYF.

The table lists this clone with a few counts. DNA of the CDR3: TGTGCTAGTGGTTTGGGACAGGGGTTCACTGAAGCTTTCTTT. Its protein is CASGLGQGFTEAFF. The rearrangement links TRBV12-5 to TRBJ1-1; TRBD1 matches at 8 bases. CDR3 length: 14 amino acids. With 1 base clipped from V and 4 bases from J, the junction kept 2 bases outside the gene matches. Germline V gene sequence: CDR1 LGHNT, CDR2 FRNRAP.

The genes are TRBV7-8 and TRBJ2-6; a possible D gene is TRBD1 (5 bases). The CDR3 sequence is 17 residues long. Germline V gene sequence: CDR1 SGHVS, CDR2 FQNEAQ. The V end was cut by 2 bases, the J end by 1 base, with 12 bases between. CDR3 amino acids: CASSLSKGLSGANVLTF. The CDR3, as DNA: TGTGCCAGCAGCTTATCGAAGGGGCTATCTGGGGCCAACGTCCTGACTTTC.

This rearrangement joins TRBV19 to TRBJ2-7; 9 bases are shared with TRBD1. This CDR3 is built from 13 residues. With 6 bases clipped from V and 4 bases from J, the junction kept 4 bases outside the gene matches. The germline V gene has CDR1 LNHDA and CDR2 SQIVND (reference sequence). The CDR3 nucleotides are TGTGCCAGTAGACAGGGGGCTACGTACGAGCAGTACTTC. Translating gives CASRQGATYEQYF.

This clone was detected only once. The chain joins TRBV6-5 to TRBJ1-5; 8 bases are shared with TRBD1. Germline trimming cut 5 bases from V and 4 bases from J; bases unmatched to any gene: 7. The CDR3 has 15 residues. In germline, CDR1 is MNHEY, CDR2 SVGAGI. CDR3 residues: CASSTGQGGNQPQHF. CDR3 sequence (DNA): TGTGCCAGCAGTACAGGACAGGGAGGAAATCAGCCCCAGCATTTT.

This clone was seen at least ten times. V gene TRBV5-4 combines with J gene TRBJ1-4; the D gene is possibly TRBD1 (5 bases). Trimming removed 4 bases at V and 0 bases at J, with 10 bases between. The CDR3 extends over 15 amino acids. The germline V gene has CDR1 SGHNT and CDR2 YYREEE (reference sequence). The CDR3 region is CASSAGLSTNEKLFF. The CDR3, as DNA: TGTGCCAGCAGCGCAGGGCTTTCAACTAATGAAAAACTGTTTTTT.

The rearrangement joins TRBV5-1 to TRBJ1-1; the D gene is possibly TRBD1 (6 bases). CDR1 SGHRS and CDR2 YFSETQ come from the germline V gene. CDR3 length equals 16 residues. V lost 0 bases to trimming and J lost 3 bases, with 15 bases between them. The CDR3 DNA is TGCGCCAGCAGCTTGGGACAGGTGTTGCGGGACACTGAAGCTTTCTTT. It encodes CASSLGQVLRDTEAFF.

The CDR3, as DNA: TGTGCCAGCTCCCCAGAGGGACAGGGGTATGGCTACACCTTC. This gives the protein CASSPEGQGYGYTF. This rearrangement joins TRBV18 to TRBJ1-2, with 10 bases matching TRBD1. V shed 6 bases and J 5 bases; nucleotides not matched to a gene: 6. Per the germline V gene, CDR1 is KGHSH and CDR2 is LQKENI. The CDR3 covers 14 residues.

The genes are TRBV7-9 and TRBJ1-5, with D hard to call. V was cut by 5 bases and J by 4 bases, with 6 bases left in between. Germline CDR1 and CDR2: SEHNR and FQNEAQ (reference sequence). CDR3 length: 12 amino acids. The CDR3: CASSPLNQPQHF. The CDR3 nucleotides are TGTGCCAGCAGCCCCTTAAATCAGCCCCAGCATTTT.

This sequence joins TRBV29-1 and TRBJ2-1, with 10 bases lining up with TRBD2. The CDR3 consists of 13 residues. The germline V gene has CDR1 SQVTM and CDR2 ANQGSEA. CDR3 sequence reads: CTARLAGANEQFF. The DNA of the CDR3 is TGCACCGCTCGGCTAGCGGGAGCCAATGAGCAGTTCTTC.

This rearrangement joins TRBV27 to TRBJ1-6; no clear D gene. Germline V CDR1 and CDR2: MNHEY, SMNVEV (reference sequence). The ends were cut back, 3 bases at V and 0 bases at J, with 6 bases in the middle. The CDR3 sequence is 15 residues long. CDR3 residues: CASSFASSYNSPLHF. In DNA form, the CDR3 reads TGTGCCAGCAGTTTCGCGAGCTCCTATAATTCACCCCTCCACTTT.

The CDR3 DNA reads TGTGCCAGCAGTCACTACCAGGGGGCTGGGGCCAACGTCCTGACTTTC. This translates into CASSHYQGAGANVLTF. The chain joins TRBV27 to TRBJ2-6; 7 bases match TRBD1. This CDR3 is 16 amino acids long. The trim removed 5 bases at V and 2 bases at J, leaving 6 bases unmatched. CDR1 is MNHEY and CDR2 is SMNVEV in the germline V gene (reference sequence).

The chain has TRBV2 and TRBJ1-4, with 10 bases aligning to TRBD1. CDR1 and CDR2 (germline): SNHLY, FYNNEI. V dropped 5 bases and J dropped 8; count of bases not matched to a gene: 2. The CDR3 runs to 13 residues. This CDR3 reads CASSWTGGEKLFF. The DNA for the CDR3 is TGTGCCAGCAGTTGGACAGGGGGAGAAAAACTGTTTTTT.

The V gene is TRBV2, the J gene TRBJ1-5; D might be TRBD1 (5 bases). Trimming removed 3 bases at V and 2 bases at J, with 11 bases between. Germline-derived CDR1 and CDR2 are SNHLY and FYNNEI. The CDR3 totals 15 residues. The CDR3 nucleotides read TGTGCCAGCAGTGAGCGGGGAGGGGGCAATCAGCCCCAGCATTTT. This gives the protein CASSERGGGNQPQHF.

This chain connects TRBV2 to TRBJ1-1; perhaps TRBD1 as D (5 bases). The germline gives CDR1 SNHLY, CDR2 FYNNEI. The CDR3 loop spans 15 amino acids. Deletions cut 8 bases from V and 1 base from J, with 17 bases between. This CDR3 reads CASCAQARPNTEAFF. The CDR3 DNA is TGTGCCAGCTGCGCACAGGCCAGACCGAACACTGAAGCTTTCTTT.

The genes are TRBV5-1 and TRBJ1-4, with D uncertain. This CDR3 is 15 amino acids long. V lost 2 bases to trimming and J lost 8 bases, with 16 bases between them. Germline lookup yields CDR1 SGHRS and CDR2 YFSETQ. CDR3 in amino acids: CASSFSAAMREKLFF. CDR3 DNA: TGCGCCAGCAGCTTTTCGGCAGCTATGAGGGAAAAACTGTTTTTT.

This clone was seen more than once but under ten times. The chain is built from TRBV6-2 or TRBV6-3 and TRBJ1-2; D unresolved. CDR1 and CDR2 (germline): MNHEY, SVGEGT. The germline V and J ends were trimmed by 0 bases and 4 bases, with 9 bases remaining between them. The CDR3 extends over 14 amino acids. The CDR3 region has the DNA TGTGCCAGCAGTTACTCAGAGGTGATCTATGGCTACACCTTC. This gives the protein CASSYSEVIYGYTF.

V gene TRBV10-3 combines with J gene TRBJ1-2; 9 bases are a match to TRBD1. Trimming at V came to 4 bases and at J to 1 base, leaving 4 bases not matched to a gene. Germline lookup yields CDR1 ENHRY and CDR2 SYGVKD. This CDR3 comprises 15 residues. The CDR3 spells CAISGGQGHNYGYTF. Written as DNA, the CDR3 is TGTGCCATCAGTGGGGGACAGGGACATAACTATGGCTACACCTTC.

V is TRBV27 and J is TRBJ2-1; tentative D call: TRBD1 (5 bases). This CDR3 is built from 16 residues. Trimming pared 5 bases from V and 0 bases from J, leaving 14 bases between. CDR1 and CDR2 (germline): MNHEY, SMNVEV (reference sequence). The CDR3 DNA reads TGTGCCAGCAGTCCTCGCGACAGACTCTCCTACAATGAGCAGTTCTTC. Amino acids: CASSPRDRLSYNEQFF.

This chain joins TRBV5-1 and TRBJ2-1; weak D call: TRBD2 (5 bases). In germline, CDR1 is SGHRS, CDR2 YFSETQ. The CDR3 contains 16 residues. V lost 0 bases, J lost 7 bases, and 17 bases lay in between. The CDR3 region has the DNA TGCGCCAGCAGCTTGGTGGCGGGTTCACTCGGGAATGAGCAGTTCTTC. Translation gives CASSLVAGSLGNEQFF. The variable domain in full, with the rest retrieved from reference TRBV5-1 and TRBJ2-1, is KAGVTQTPRYLIKTRGQQVTLSCSPISGHRSVSWYQQTPGQGLQFLFEYFSETQRNKGNFPGRFSGRQFSNSRSEMNVSTLELGDSALYLCASSLVAGSLGNEQFFGPGTRLTVL.

The chain uses TRBV11-2 and TRBJ2-3; a possible D gene is TRBD1 (5 bases). Per germline, CDR1 SGHAT and CDR2 FQNNGV. There are 15 residues in the CDR3. The V end was cut by 2 bases, the J end by 1 base, with 10 bases between. DNA for the CDR3: TGTGCCAGCAGCTTACAGCTAGGGGGCACAGATACGCAGTATTTT. It specifies CASSLQLGGTDTQYF.

The chain couples TRBV11-3 to TRBJ2-1; D gene uncertain. The germline V gene has CDR1 SGHNT and CDR2 YENEEA. The CDR3 extends over 12 amino acids. The V end was cut by 4 bases, the J end by 7 bases, with 8 bases between. In DNA form, the CDR3 reads TGTGCCAGCAGCTCCCTGGCAAATGAGCAGTTCTTC. Its protein is CASSSLANEQFF. Full variable domain (remainder filled in from reference TRBV11-3 and TRBJ2-1): EAGVVQSPRYKIIEKKQPVAFWCNPISGHNTLYWYLQNLGQGPELLIRYENEEAVDDSQLPKDRFSAERLKGVDSTLKIQPAELGDSAVYLCASSSLANEQFFGPGTRLTVL.

This chain uses TRBV27 with TRBJ2-5, with 7 bases fitting TRBD2. Losses at the gene ends were 3 bases for V and 9 bases for J; bases not matched to a gene: 13. The germline gives CDR1 MNHEY, CDR2 SMNVEV (reference sequence). The CDR3 totals 15 residues. The CDR3 DNA follows: TGTGCCAGCAGTTTCTCCGGGACTACCAGTAGTCCCCAGTACTTC. Translated, it gives CASSFSGTTSSPQYF.

The V gene is TRBV10-2, the J gene TRBJ2-1, with a tentative D call TRBD2 (6 bases). V was clipped by 4 bases and J by 6 bases, with 19 bases between them. Germline-derived CDR1 and CDR2 are WSHSY and SAAADI. This CDR3 has 16 amino acids. The CDR3 sequence is CASSAPLGYGGNEQFF. The CDR3 DNA follows: TGCGCCAGCAGTGCCCCTCTAGGGTACGGGGGCAATGAGCAGTTCTTC.

The chain links TRBV3-1 (or the pseudogene TRBV3-2) to TRBJ2-7, with a possible D match to TRBD1 (6 bases). CDR3 length: 12 amino acids. V lost 4 bases, J lost 9 bases, and 13 bases lay in between. Germline V gives CDR1 LGHDT, CDR2 YNNKEL (reference sequence). DNA for the CDR3: TGTGCCAGCAGCCTCTTGACAGGCCGGCAGTACTTC. It specifies CASSLLTGRQYF.

This clone is a singleton in its sample. The V gene is TRBV20-1, the J gene TRBJ2-3; D call uncertain. The germline gives CDR1 DFQATT, CDR2 SNEGSKA (reference sequence). The CDR3 spans 15 residues. The ends were cut back, 3 bases at V and 2 bases at J, with 15 bases in the middle. CDR3 sequence: CSASLLTDNTDTQYF. CDR3 nucleotide sequence: TGCAGTGCTAGTCTTTTAACAGACAACACAGATACGCAGTATTTT.

V is TRBV28 and J is TRBJ2-1, with TRBD1 as a possible D gene (6 bases). Deletions cut 3 bases from V and 3 bases from J, with 12 bases between. This CDR3 contains 15 residues. CDR1 and CDR2 from the germline V gene are MDHEN and SYDVKM. The CDR3 region is CASSLAGALYNEQFF. The DNA for the CDR3 is TGTGCCAGCAGTTTGGCAGGGGCCCTCTACAATGAGCAGTTCTTC. The complete variable domain, with remaining parts taken from reference TRBV28 and TRBJ2-1, reads DVKVTQSSRYLVKRTGEKVFLECVQDMDHENMFWYRQDPGLGLRLIYFSYDVKMKEKGDIPEGYSVSREKKERFSLILESASTNQTSMYLCASSLAGALYNEQFFGPGTRLTVL.

This sequence joins TRBV6-5 and TRBJ1-2; D might be TRBD1 (6 bases). V shed 7 bases and J shed 7 bases, with 16 bases lying between them. CDR3 length: 13 amino acids. Germline CDR1 is MNHEY and CDR2 is SVGAGI. The CDR3 DNA reads TGTGCCAGCACCCTCCACAGGGAAAGTGGCTACACCTTC. This encodes CASTLHRESGYTF.

The V gene is TRBV5-1, the J gene TRBJ1-4; possibly TRBD1 for D (5 bases). The length of the CDR3 is 14 residues. The germline V gene encodes CDR1 SGHRS and CDR2 YFSETQ. V was pared by 4 bases and J by 3 bases, with 10 bases between. As DNA, the CDR3 is TGCGCCAGCAGCCATGCGGGGGCTAATGAAAAACTGTTTTTT. As protein: CASSHAGANEKLFF. Supplemented by reference TRBV5-1 and TRBJ1-4, the full variable domain reads KAGVTQTPRYLIKTRGQQVTLSCSPISGHRSVSWYQQTPGQGLQFLFEYFSETQRNKGNFPGRFSGRQFSNSRSEMNVSTLELGDSALYLCASSHAGANEKLFFGSGTQLSVL.

The CDR3 bases are TGTGCCAGCAGCTTAATTAGTAGGTCTAGCGGTAACAATGAGCAGTTCTTC. Its protein is CASSLISRSSGNNEQFF. The V and J genes are TRBV7-3 and TRBJ2-1; TRBD2 matches at 7 bases. Germline-derived CDR1 and CDR2 are SGHTA and FQGTGA. The V segment lost 1 base and the J segment 5 bases; nucleotides outside the gene matches: 11. The CDR3 sequence is 17 residues long.

This rearrangement joins TRBV28 to TRBJ1-5; D remains ambiguous. This CDR3 is built from 15 residues. With 5 bases removed from V and 3 bases from J, the gap between germline ends came to 14 bases. Germline V gene sequence: CDR1 MDHEN, CDR2 SYDVKM. The CDR3 loop is CASSTLSSPNQPQHF. CDR3 nucleotide sequence: TGTGCCAGCAGTACCCTTAGTTCCCCCAATCAGCCCCAGCATTTT.